The 31 T cell receptor beta chains listed next were all sequenced from one sample in a study of T cell repertoires in cytomegalovirus infection. MiXCR was run by TCRdb on the reads, yielding one entry per CDR3 protein. The repertoire holds 200,000 or so distinct CDR3 sequences, with 28% as singletons. Sequenced sample: PBMCs. Every receptor here comes from a human donor in good health (CMV status not recorded). Some clones in this sample may be carry-over from other donors' samples.

The table lists this clonotype with a few counts. The rearrangement uses TRBV7-2 and TRBJ2-2, with D maybe TRBD1 (6 bases). From germline, CDR1 is SGHTA and CDR2 FQGNSA. The CDR3 is made up of 16 amino acids. Trimming took 2 bases from V and 1 from J, leaving 11 bases between them. CDR3 sequence (DNA): TGTGCCAGCAGCTTACGGGGACAAATGAACACCGGGGAGCTGTTTTTT. The encoded protein is CASSLRGQMNTGELFF.

The V gene is TRBV7-9, the J gene TRBJ1-1; 11 positions agree with TRBD1. The CDR3 consists of 16 residues. CDR1 is SEHNR, CDR2 FQNEAQ, per germline (reference sequence). V lost 6 bases to trimming and J lost 4 bases; unmatched junction nucleotides: 10. CDR3 region: CASSSTLDRGPTEAFF. The CDR3 DNA is TGTGCCAGCAGTTCGACCTTGGACAGGGGGCCCACTGAAGCTTTCTTT. Variable domain in full (rest from reference TRBV7-9 and TRBJ1-1): DTGVSQNPRHKITKRGQNVTFRCDPISEHNRLYWYRQTLGQGPEFLTYFQNEAQLEKSRLLSDRFSAERPKGSFSTLEIQRTEQGDSAMYLCASSSTLDRGPTEAFFGQGTRLTVV.

V and J are TRBV20-1 and TRBJ2-5; D unresolved. This CDR3 region has 11 residues. Germline V CDR1 and CDR2: DFQATT, SNEGSKA (reference sequence). V lost 3 bases and J 0 bases, leaving 2 bases between the germline ends. The CDR3 DNA sequence: TGCAGTGCTAGGGACCAAGAGACCCAGTACTTC. It codes for CSARDQETQYF.

For the CDR3, the DNA is TGTGCCAGCAGGGGGGACTTTAACTATGGCTACACCTTC. Amino acids: CASRGDFNYGYTF. The J gene is TRBJ1-2, the V gene TRBV12-3 or TRBV12-4; perhaps TRBD1 as D (5 bases). Trimming stripped 6 bases from V and 1 base from J, with 9 bases between. This CDR3 comprises 13 residues.

The genes are TRBV19 and TRBJ1-1, with D perhaps TRBD1 (6 bases). This CDR3 region has 16 residues. Per germline, CDR1 LNHDA and CDR2 SQIVND (reference sequence). Trimming shortened V by 3 bases and J by 1 base, and 15 bases separated the two germline ends. The CDR3 coding sequence is TGTGCCAGTAGTATCCGGAGGGGGGGAAAGAACACTGAAGCTTTCTTT. Translated, it gives CASSIRRGGKNTEAFF.

This clonotype was seen ten or more times. The chain joins TRBV7-2 to TRBJ1-2; 11 nucleotides match TRBD1. The junction had 4 bases not matched to a gene; V was cut back by 1 base and J by 6 bases. The CDR3 runs to 15 residues. Germline lookup yields CDR1 SGHTA and CDR2 FQGNSA. CDR3 nucleotides: TGTGCCAGCAGCTTAGAGGGACAGGGGGTGAATGGCTACACCTTC. It codes for CASSLEGQGVNGYTF. The variable domain in full, with the rest retrieved from reference TRBV7-2 and TRBJ1-2, is GAGVSQSPSNKVTEKGKDVELRCDPISGHTALYWYRQSLGQGLEFLIYFQGNSAPDKSGLPSDRFSAERTGGSVSTLTIQRTQQEDSAVYLCASSLEGQGVNGYTFGSGTRLTVV.

The chain recombines TRBV19 with TRBJ1-1; TRBD1 aligns across 7 bases. Germline assignment: CDR1 LNHDA and CDR2 SQIVND (reference sequence). Trimming took 0 bases from V and 5 from J; bases not matched to a gene: 6. The CDR3 runs 15 residues. Here the CDR3 DNA reads TGTGCCAGTAGTATAGAGGCAGGGGGACGTACTGAAGCTTTCTTT. Protein sequence: CASSIEAGGRTEAFF. The full variable domain, rest sourced from reference TRBV19 and TRBJ1-1, is DGGITQSPKYLFRKEGQNVTLSCEQNLNHDAMYWYRQDPGQGLRLIYYSQIVNDFQKGDIAEGYSVSREKKESFPLTVTSAQKNPTAFYLCASSIEAGGRTEAFFGQGTRLTVV.

The chain links TRBV19 to TRBJ1-1; D is unresolved. The CDR3 has 17 amino acids. V was cut by 3 bases and J by 0 bases, with 17 bases left in between. CDR1 and CDR2 (germline): LNHDA, SQIVND (reference sequence). CDR3 protein: CASSIPPDGRLNTEAFF. The CDR3 region has the DNA TGTGCCAGTAGTATCCCTCCGGACGGTCGCCTGAACACTGAAGCTTTCTTT.

This clonotype was observed at least ten times. The chain links TRBV7-2 to TRBJ1-5; 9 bases are a match to TRBD1. The V gene's germline CDR1 is SGHTA and CDR2 FQGNSA. The junction had 4 bases not matched to a gene; V was cut back by 5 bases and J by 8 bases. There are 13 residues in the CDR3. The CDR3 loop is CASSPGQGKPQHF. CDR3 coding DNA: TGTGCCAGCAGCCCTGGACAGGGGAAGCCCCAGCATTTT. Supplemented by reference TRBV7-2 and TRBJ1-5, the full variable domain reads GAGVSQSPSNKVTEKGKDVELRCDPISGHTALYWYRQSLGQGLEFLIYFQGNSAPDKSGLPSDRFSAERTGGSVSTLTIQRTQQEDSAVYLCASSPGQGKPQHFGDGTRLSIL.

This clonotype was observed many times. V gene TRBV20-1 combines with J gene TRBJ2-1, with a weak D call TRBD2 (10 bases). There are 14 residues in the CDR3. Trimming took off 2 bases at V and 8 bases at J, with 16 bases between the two ends. CDR1 and CDR2 (germline): DFQATT, SNEGSKA (reference sequence). The CDR3: CSARLAGDRDEQFF. CDR3 DNA sequence: TGCAGTGCTAGACTAGCGGGGGACAGGGATGAGCAGTTCTTC.

There are a few counts of this clonotype. The V gene is TRBV29-1, the J gene TRBJ2-7; 8 bases are a match to TRBD2. The CDR3 runs to 15 residues. Germline CDR1 and CDR2: SQVTM and ANQGSEA. V gave up 3 bases and J gave up 1 base; unmatched junction bases: 8. As DNA, the CDR3 is TGCAGCGTTGAGGGGGCGGGGGGCCGATCCTACGAGCAGTACTTC. Amino acid sequence: CSVEGAGGRSYEQYF.

Details on this clonotype: A much larger clone is a single base away; this may be a read error. The chain employs TRBV7-2 and TRBJ1-1, with 9 bases aligning to TRBD1. The V gene's germline CDR1 is SGHTA and CDR2 FQGNSA. CDR3 size: 15 residues. The CDR3 sequence: CVSSLEGQGNTEAFF. The CDR3 DNA is TGTGTCAGCAGCCTAGAGGGACAGGGAAACACTGAAGCTTTCTTT.

The CDR3 nucleotides read TGTGCCAGCAGTTACTCCCGGGTCATCGAGCAGTACTTC. Translation: CASSYSRVIEQYF. The chain employs TRBV6-5 and TRBJ2-7; the D is unclear. Germline V gene data show CDR1 as MNHEY and CDR2 as SVGAGI. Trimming shortened V by 0 bases and J by 6 bases, and 9 bases separated the two germline ends. The CDR3 sequence is 13 residues long.

The table lists this clonotype with a few counts. V usage is TRBV7-2 and J usage is TRBJ2-7; 9 bases agree with TRBD1. CDR3 length equals 15 residues. V gave up 3 bases and J gave up 2 bases; unmatched junction bases: 5. Germline CDR1 and CDR2: SGHTA and FQGNSA. The CDR3 here is CASSFDRGKAYEQYF. The CDR3 region has the DNA TGTGCCAGCAGCTTTGACAGGGGGAAAGCCTACGAGCAGTACTTC.

The J gene is TRBJ2-7, the V gene TRBV3-1; 7 positions match TRBD2. The junction had 2 bases not matched to a gene; V was cut back by 3 bases and J by 6 bases. The CDR3 spans 12 residues. Germline V gene lookup returns CDR1 LGHDT and CDR2 YNNKEL (reference sequence). The CDR3 loop reads CASSQGGSEQYF. The CDR3 nucleotides are TGTGCCAGCAGCCAGGGGGGGAGCGAGCAGTACTTC.

This chain connects TRBV4-2 to TRBJ1-4; D possibly corresponds to TRBD1 (5 bases). The V and J ends lost 0 bases and 0 bases respectively, with 8 bases between them. CDR3 length equals 16 residues. Germline V CDR1 and CDR2: LGHNA, YNFKEQ. Here the CDR3 reads CASSQDGGSTNEKLFF. CDR3 in DNA: TGTGCCAGCAGCCAAGATGGGGGGTCAACTAATGAAAAACTGTTTTTT.

Only a few counts were recorded for this clonotype. The chain combines TRBV2 with TRBJ2-5; D possibly matches TRBD1 or TRBD2 (5 bases each). The CDR3 contains 13 residues. Germline V gene sequence: CDR1 SNHLY, CDR2 FYNNEI. V lost 5 bases and J 1 base, leaving 8 bases between the germline ends. The CDR3 nucleotides are TGTGCCAGCAGTTGGGACCTCCAAGAGACCCAGTACTTC. Translating it yields CASSWDLQETQYF.

This clonotype was seen a handful of times. This chain joins TRBV29-1 and TRBJ2-1, with 8 bases matching TRBD1. Germline V lookup: CDR1 SQVTM, CDR2 ANQGSEA. This CDR3 region has 11 residues. J lost 7 bases, V lost 5 bases, and 1 base had no gene match. The CDR3 sequence: CSVYRGNEQFF. The CDR3 coding sequence is TGCAGCGTTTACAGGGGGAATGAGCAGTTCTTC.

V gene TRBV7-8 combines with J gene TRBJ1-6; possible D gene TRBD1, 5 bases. Trimming cost V 0 bases and J 7 bases, with 10 bases left between them. This CDR3 is 15 amino acids long. Germline loops: CDR1 SGHVS, CDR2 FQNEAQ. The CDR3 DNA is TGTGCCAGCAGCTTAGCGCAGGGCACAAATTCACCCCTCCACTTT. Its protein is CASSLAQGTNSPLHF.

The chain recombines TRBV10-3 with TRBJ1-2; no definite D call. The germline gives CDR1 ENHRY, CDR2 SYGVKD. V lost 3 bases to trimming and J lost 3 bases, with 14 bases between them. The CDR3 is 15 amino acids. CDR3 region: CAISDPVGLDYGYTF. In DNA, the CDR3 is TGTGCCATCAGTGACCCCGTGGGGTTGGACTATGGCTACACCTTC.

The chain recombines TRBV11-2 with TRBJ2-2; D not resolved. This CDR3 is 14 amino acids long. Trimming took off 3 bases at V and 6 bases at J, with 11 bases between the two ends. Germline V gene data show CDR1 as SGHAT and CDR2 as FQNNGV. The CDR3 DNA follows: TGTGCCAGCAGCTTGACCCTAGGTGCCGGGGAGCTGTTTTTT. This encodes CASSLTLGAGELFF.

V is TRBV6-2 or TRBV6-3 and J is TRBJ1-2, with D perhaps matching TRBD1 (5 bases). Germline values: CDR1 MNHEY, CDR2 SVGEGT. The length of the CDR3 is 13 residues. Trimming cost V 7 bases and J 4 bases, with 13 bases left between them. The CDR3 region has the DNA TGTGCCAGCACCGCGACAGCGCCCTATGGCTACACCTTC. Translating gives CASTATAPYGYTF.

This chain uses TRBV7-3 with TRBJ2-1, with a tentative D call TRBD2 (7 bases). Trimming stripped 1 base from V and 6 bases from J, with 13 bases between. The CDR3 is made up of 15 amino acids. CDR1 is SGHTA, CDR2 FQGTGA, per germline. The CDR3 protein is CASSLSGGLGNEQFF. CDR3 sequence (DNA): TGTGCCAGCAGCTTAAGCGGGGGCCTGGGCAATGAGCAGTTCTTC.

V is TRBV7-3 and J is TRBJ2-3; D is tentatively TRBD1 or TRBD2 (5 bases each). Germline V CDR1 and CDR2: SGHTA, FQGTGA. V was shortened by 5 bases and J by 1 base, with 10 bases between the two germline ends. CDR3 length: 14 residues. In DNA, the CDR3 is TGTGCCAGCAGCCCAATGGGGGGCACAGATACGCAGTATTTT. It specifies CASSPMGGTDTQYF.

The sample holds a few counts of this clonotype. The J gene is TRBJ2-7, the V gene TRBV19; D possibly corresponds to TRBD2 (6 bases). There are 13 residues in the CDR3. The V gene's germline CDR1 is LNHDA and CDR2 SQIVND (reference sequence). V lost 4 bases to trimming and J lost 1 base, with 8 bases between them. CDR3 region: CASSKEGSYEQYF. In nucleotides, the CDR3 is TGTGCCAGTAGTAAGGAGGGATCCTACGAGCAGTACTTC.

This clonotype was detected a few times. J is TRBJ2-3 and V is TRBV11-2, with D possibly matching TRBD2 (6 bases). In germline, CDR1 is SGHAT, CDR2 FQNNGV. Trimming took 1 base from V and 3 from J, leaving 17 bases between them. The CDR3 has 17 residues. DNA of the CDR3: TGTGCCAGCAGCTTAGGGTCGGGGGTCAGTCCTACAGATACGCAGTATTTT. Its protein product is CASSLGSGVSPTDTQYF.

The chain has TRBV27 and TRBJ1-1, with 8 bases identical to TRBD1. CDR1 is MNHEY, CDR2 SMNVEV, per germline (reference sequence). Unmatched junction bases numbered 7, after V lost 6 bases and J lost 4 bases. The CDR3 runs to 14 residues. In nucleotides, the CDR3 is TGTGCCAGCAGGGAGGACAGGGAAGGCACTGAAGCTTTCTTT. This gives the protein CASREDREGTEAFF.

The V gene is TRBV7-2, the J gene TRBJ2-3; 9 nucleotides line up with TRBD2. Trimming removed 0 bases from V and 4 bases from J; junction bases left unmatched: 5. This CDR3 comprises 16 residues. Germline CDR1 reads SGHTA; CDR2 reads FQGNSA. The CDR3 loop is CASSLAGGGAPDTQYF. The CDR3 bases are TGTGCCAGCAGCTTAGCCGGCGGGGGGGCCCCAGATACGCAGTATTTT.

V gene TRBV20-1 combines with J gene TRBJ2-5; TRBD2 matches at 9 bases. This CDR3 spans 14 amino acids. V lost 4 bases and J lost 2; bases outside the gene matches: 5. CDR1 is DFQATT and CDR2 is SNEGSKA in the germline V gene (reference sequence). Written as DNA, the CDR3 is TGCAGTGCTACCCAGCGGGGGGCACAAGAGACCCAGTACTTC. It specifies CSATQRGAQETQYF.

The rearrangement links TRBV6-6 to TRBJ1-2; a weak D match, TRBD1 (5 bases). V lost 2 bases and J 4 bases, leaving 11 bases between the germline ends. The CDR3 has 14 residues. Looked up from germline, CDR1 is MNHNY and CDR2 is SVGAGI (reference sequence). CDR3 in DNA: TGTGCCAGCAGTTACGGGGAGGGGAGCTATGGCTACACCTTC. It encodes CASSYGEGSYGYTF.

The chain is built from TRBV11-2 and TRBJ2-3; unclear D gene. Germline lookup yields CDR1 SGHAT and CDR2 FQNNGV. This CDR3 contains 14 residues. V was clipped by 5 bases and J by 2 bases, with 11 bases between them. CDR3 nucleotides: TGTGCCAGCAGCCCCGAGGTGGTCACAGATACGCAGTATTTT. Translated: CASSPEVVTDTQYF.